These T cell receptor beta chains were read from a single sample in a study of blood T cells in healthy people across ages. TCRdb reanalysed the 5' RACE reads using MiXCR and keeps one entry per CDR3 protein. The data show 750,000 or so distinct CDR3 sequences, around 25% seen once. These sequences were also reported in another study, on T cells of mothers and their children.

Material for sequencing was blood. These receptors were collected from a boy aged 5 to 17 in good health. The CDR3 runs from the conserved cysteine through the conserved F or W. D genes are given only for firm matches. Clone size appears in some rows only: once, few, many, or a class for an expanded clone.

v_call,d_call,cdr3_length,clone_size,j_call,cdr3_nt,cdr3_aa
TRBV12-3/TRBV12-4,TRBD2,16,NA,TRBJ2-1,TGTGCCAGCAGCCCTGGGGCTAGCGGACTCTACAATGAGCAGTTCTTC,CASSPGASGLYNEQFF
TRBV20-1,NA,18,few,TRBJ2-1,TGCAGTGCTAGAGCCGGGACTACCGGGGGCGCGTTTTACAATGAGCAGTTCTTC,CSARAGTTGGAFYNEQFF
TRBV6-5,TRBD1,15,many,TRBJ2-5,TGTGCCAGCAGTCATCGGACAGGGTTGGTAGAGACCCAGTACTTC,CASSHRTGLVETQYF
TRBV7-6,TRBD2,16,NA,TRBJ2-5,TGTGCCAGCAGCTTAGAAACTAGCGGGATTTTGGAGACCCAGTACTTC,CASSLETSGILETQYF
TRBV11-1,NA,17,few,TRBJ1-1,TGTGCCAGCAGCCGAAGCTCGCGGGACACTGAGAACACTGAAGCTTTCTTT,CASSRSSRDTENTEAFF
TRBV7-9,NA,14,NA,TRBJ1-2,TGTGCCAGCAGCTTCGGAGGCGCGGGCTATGGCTACACCTTC,CASSFGGAGYGYTF
TRBV24-1,TRBD1,15,NA,TRBJ2-5,TGTGCCACCAGTGATCCCGGGACAGGGGAAGAGACCCAGTACTTC,CATSDPGTGEETQYF
TRBV15,NA,14,few,TRBJ2-2,TGTGCCACCAGCAGAGGTGGGATCACCGGGGAGCTGTTTTTT,CATSRGGITGELFF
TRBV5-1,NA,15,NA,TRBJ2-3,TGCGCCAGCAGCTTGGCGGCAGGGGGGGGAGATACGCAGTATTTT,CASSLAAGGGDTQYF
TRBV28,TRBD1,15,NA,TRBJ2-4,TGTGCCAGCAACGGGACAGGGGGAAAGAAAAACATTCAGTACTTC,CASNGTGGKKNIQYF
TRBV28,NA,13,NA,TRBJ2-7,TGTGCCAGCCAACATCAGAGCTCCTACGAGCAGTACTTC,CASQHQSSYEQYF
TRBV24-1,NA,13,NA,TRBJ1-5,TGTGCCACCAGTGTCGGGGCCCCGAAGCCCCAGCATTTT,CATSVGAPKPQHF
TRBV20-1,NA,12,NA,TRBJ2-7,TGCAGTGCTTCCCAAGGGTTCTACGAGCAGTACTTC,CSASQGFYEQYF
TRBV12-3/TRBV12-4,TRBD1,16,few,TRBJ1-6,TGTGCCAGCAGTTTCGCAGGGGGACCCTATAATTCACCCCTCCACTTT,CASSFAGGPYNSPLHF
TRBV3-1,NA,15,NA,TRBJ2-7,TGTGCCAGCAGCCAAGTGCAGGGGAGCTCCTACGAGCAGTACTTC,CASSQVQGSSYEQYF
TRBV7-9,TRBD1,14,NA,TRBJ2-7,TGTGCCGGCAGCCCAGGACAGGGGTACTACGAGCAGTACTTC,CAGSPGQGYYEQYF
TRBV15,NA,14,few,TRBJ2-7,TGTGCCACCGGGCGTGATCGGGGTTACTACGAGCAGTACTTC,CATGRDRGYYEQYF
TRBV15,NA,14,NA,TRBJ2-3,TGTGCCACCAGCAGAGTCCGGGGAACGGATACGCAGTATTTT,CATSRVRGTDTQYF
TRBV2,TRBD2,14,few,TRBJ2-7,TGTGCCAGCAGACTAGCGGGAGGAACCTACGAGCAGTACTTC,CASRLAGGTYEQYF
TRBV27,NA,12,few,TRBJ2-1,TGTGCCAGCTTCGACAGCTACAATGAGCAGTTCTTC,CASFDSYNEQFF
TRBV7-2,NA,15,NA,TRBJ2-1,TGTGCCAGCAGCCGAGGACATAGCTCCTACAATGAGCAGTTCTTC,CASSRGHSSYNEQFF
TRBV3-1,NA,14,few,TRBJ2-7,TGTGCCAGCAGCCGACTGATTGGAGCGGCCGAGCAGTACTTC,CASSRLIGAAEQYF
TRBV7-9,NA,14,NA,TRBJ2-1,TGTGCCAGCAGCTTAGCGAACTCGGGCAATGAGCAGTTCTTC,CASSLANSGNEQFF
TRBV5-6,NA,16,few,TRBJ2-2,TGTGCCAGCAGCCGCCGACTAGTTCCGCGGACCGGGGAGCTGTTTTTT,CASSRRLVPRTGELFF